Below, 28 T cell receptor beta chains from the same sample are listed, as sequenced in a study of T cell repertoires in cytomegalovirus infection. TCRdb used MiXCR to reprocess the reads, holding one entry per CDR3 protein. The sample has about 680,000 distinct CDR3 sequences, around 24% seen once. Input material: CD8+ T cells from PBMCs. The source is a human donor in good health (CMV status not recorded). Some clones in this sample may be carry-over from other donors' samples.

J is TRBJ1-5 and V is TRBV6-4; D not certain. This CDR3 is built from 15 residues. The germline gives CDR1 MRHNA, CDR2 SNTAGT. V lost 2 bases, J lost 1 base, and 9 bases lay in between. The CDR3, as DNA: TGTGCCAGCAGTGACGTGGAGGCAAGCAATCAGCCCCAGCATTTT. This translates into CASSDVEASNQPQHF.

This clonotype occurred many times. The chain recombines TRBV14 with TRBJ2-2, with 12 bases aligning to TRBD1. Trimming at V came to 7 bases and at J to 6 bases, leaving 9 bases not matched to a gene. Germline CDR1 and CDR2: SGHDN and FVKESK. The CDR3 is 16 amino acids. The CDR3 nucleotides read TGTGCCAGCACATCAGGGGGACAGGGGGCCCCCGGGGAGCTGTTTTTT. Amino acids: CASTSGGQGAPGELFF.

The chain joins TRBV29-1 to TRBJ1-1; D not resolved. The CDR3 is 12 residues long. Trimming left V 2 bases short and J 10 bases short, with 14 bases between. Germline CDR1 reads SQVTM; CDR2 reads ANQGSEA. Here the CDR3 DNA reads TGCAGCGTTGAACCCAAGGAAGGGATAGCTTTCTTT. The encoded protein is CSVEPKEGIAFF. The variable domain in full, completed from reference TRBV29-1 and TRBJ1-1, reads SAVISQKPSRDICQRGTSLTIQCQVDSQVTMMFWYRQQPGQSLTLIATANQGSEATYESGFVIDKFPISRPNLTFSTLTVSNMSPEDSSIYLCSVEPKEGIAFFGQGTRLTVV.

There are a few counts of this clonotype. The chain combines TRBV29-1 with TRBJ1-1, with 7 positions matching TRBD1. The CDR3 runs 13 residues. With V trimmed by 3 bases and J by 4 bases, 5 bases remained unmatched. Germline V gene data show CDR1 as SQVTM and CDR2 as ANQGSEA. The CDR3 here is CSVEGQTITEAFF. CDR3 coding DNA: TGCAGCGTTGAGGGACAGACGATCACTGAAGCTTTCTTT.

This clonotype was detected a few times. This CDR3 reads CASSLGLAGVEETQYF. Here the CDR3 DNA reads TGTGCCAGCAGTCTCGGACTAGCGGGGGTTGAGGAGACCCAGTACTTC. The rearrangement links TRBV6-2 or TRBV6-3 to TRBJ2-5, with TRBD2 matching 13 bases. CDR1 MNHEY and CDR2 SVGEGT come from the germline V gene. The CDR3 totals 16 residues. Germline trimming cut 5 bases from V and 5 bases from J; bases unmatched to any gene: 8.

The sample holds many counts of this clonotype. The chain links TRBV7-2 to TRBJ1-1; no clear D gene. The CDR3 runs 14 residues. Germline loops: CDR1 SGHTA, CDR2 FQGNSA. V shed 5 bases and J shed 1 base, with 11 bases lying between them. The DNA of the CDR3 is TGTGCCAGCAGCCCCCGCGGTGGGAACACTGAAGCTTTCTTT. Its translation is CASSPRGGNTEAFF.

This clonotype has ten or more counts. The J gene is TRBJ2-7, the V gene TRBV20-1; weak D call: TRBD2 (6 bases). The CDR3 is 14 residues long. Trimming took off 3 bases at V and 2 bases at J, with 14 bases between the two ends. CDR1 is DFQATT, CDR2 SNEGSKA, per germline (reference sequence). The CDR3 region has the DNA TGCAGTGCTAGGCCCGGGACTGCGACCTACGAGCAGTACTTC. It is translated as CSARPGTATYEQYF.

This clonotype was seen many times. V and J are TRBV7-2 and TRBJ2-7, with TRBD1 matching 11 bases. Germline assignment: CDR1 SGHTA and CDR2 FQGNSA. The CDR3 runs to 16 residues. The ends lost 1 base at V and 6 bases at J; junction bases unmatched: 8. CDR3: CASSLEGGQGVFEQYF. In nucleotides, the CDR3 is TGTGCCAGCAGCTTAGAAGGGGGACAGGGGGTGTTCGAGCAGTACTTC.

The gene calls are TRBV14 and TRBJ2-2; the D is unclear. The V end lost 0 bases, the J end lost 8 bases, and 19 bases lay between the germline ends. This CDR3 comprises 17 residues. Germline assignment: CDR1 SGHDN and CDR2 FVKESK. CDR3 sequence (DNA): TGTGCCAGCAGCCAAGATCGGTCTACGTGGCTTAGTGGGGAGCTGTTTTTT. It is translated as CASSQDRSTWLSGELFF.

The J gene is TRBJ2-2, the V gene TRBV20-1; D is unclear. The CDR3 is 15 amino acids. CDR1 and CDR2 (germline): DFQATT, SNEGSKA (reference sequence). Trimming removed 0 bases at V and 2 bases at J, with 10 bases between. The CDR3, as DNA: TGCAGTGCTAGAGATATGGACCCCAACACCGGGGAGCTGTTTTTT. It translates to CSARDMDPNTGELFF.

The CDR3 protein is CAMRVDRDLYTF. DNA for the CDR3: TGTGCCATGCGTGTGGACAGGGACTTATACACCTTC. The rearrangement uses TRBV10-3 and TRBJ1-2, with 8 bases identical to TRBD1. Germline V CDR1 and CDR2: ENHRY, SYGVKD. This CDR3 is 12 amino acids long. V shed 9 bases, J shed 11 bases, and the junction held 11 bases outside the gene matches.

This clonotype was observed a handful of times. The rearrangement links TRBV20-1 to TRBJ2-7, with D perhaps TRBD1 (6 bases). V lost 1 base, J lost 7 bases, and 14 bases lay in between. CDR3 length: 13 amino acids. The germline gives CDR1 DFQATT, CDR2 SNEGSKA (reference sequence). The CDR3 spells CSARGTASGEQYF. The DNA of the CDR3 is TGCAGTGCTAGAGGGACAGCCAGTGGAGAGCAGTACTTC.

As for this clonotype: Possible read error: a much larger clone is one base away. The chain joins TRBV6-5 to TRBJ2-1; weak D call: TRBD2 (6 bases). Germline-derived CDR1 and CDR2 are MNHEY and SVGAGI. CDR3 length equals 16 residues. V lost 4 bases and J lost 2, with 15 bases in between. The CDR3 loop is CASSFGTGETYNEQFF. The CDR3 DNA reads TGTGCCAGCAGTTTCGGGACGGGGGAGACCTACAATGAGCAGTTCTTC.

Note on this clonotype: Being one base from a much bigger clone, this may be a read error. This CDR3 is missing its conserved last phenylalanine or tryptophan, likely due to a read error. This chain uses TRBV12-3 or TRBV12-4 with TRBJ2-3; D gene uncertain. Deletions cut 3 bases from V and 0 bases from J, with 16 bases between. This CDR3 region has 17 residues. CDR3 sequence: CASSFSVEAVSTDTQYS. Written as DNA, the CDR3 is TGTGCCAGCAGTTTTTCCGTTGAAGCTGTTAGCACAGATACGCAGTATTCT.

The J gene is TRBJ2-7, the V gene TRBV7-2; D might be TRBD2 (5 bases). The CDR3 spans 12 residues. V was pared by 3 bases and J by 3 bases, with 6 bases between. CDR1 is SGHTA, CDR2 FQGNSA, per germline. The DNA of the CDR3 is TGTGCCAGCAGCTTCGGGGTCTACGAGCAGTACTTC. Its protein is CASSFGVYEQYF. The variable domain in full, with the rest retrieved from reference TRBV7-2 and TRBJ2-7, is GAGVSQSPSNKVTEKGKDVELRCDPISGHTALYWYRQSLGQGLEFLIYFQGNSAPDKSGLPSDRFSAERTGGSVSTLTIQRTQQEDSAVYLCASSFGVYEQYFGPGTRLTVT.

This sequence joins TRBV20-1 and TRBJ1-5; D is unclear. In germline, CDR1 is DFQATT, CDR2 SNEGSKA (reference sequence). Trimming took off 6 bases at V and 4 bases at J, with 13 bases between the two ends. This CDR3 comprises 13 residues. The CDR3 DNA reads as TGCAGTGCAATTCTAATCTCTAATCAGCCCCAGCATTTT. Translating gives CSAILISNQPQHF.

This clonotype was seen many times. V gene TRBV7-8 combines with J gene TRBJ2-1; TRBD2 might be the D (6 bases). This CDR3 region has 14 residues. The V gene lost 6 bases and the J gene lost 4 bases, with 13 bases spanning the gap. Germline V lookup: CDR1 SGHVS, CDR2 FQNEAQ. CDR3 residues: CASRMHGGYNEQFF. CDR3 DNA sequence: TGTGCCAGCAGGATGCACGGGGGATACAATGAGCAGTTCTTC.

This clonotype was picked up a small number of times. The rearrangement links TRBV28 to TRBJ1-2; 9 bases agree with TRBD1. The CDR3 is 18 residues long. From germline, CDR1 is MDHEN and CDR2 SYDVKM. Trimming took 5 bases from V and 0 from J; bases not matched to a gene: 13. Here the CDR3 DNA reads TGTGCCAGCAGTATCATACCGGGACAGGGCTGGACTAACTATGGCTACACCTTC. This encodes CASSIIPGQGWTNYGYTF.

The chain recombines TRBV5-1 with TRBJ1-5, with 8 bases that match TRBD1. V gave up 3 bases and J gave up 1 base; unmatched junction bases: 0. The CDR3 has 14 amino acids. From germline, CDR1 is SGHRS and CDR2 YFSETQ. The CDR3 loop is CASSWTGSNQPQHF. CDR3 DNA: TGCGCCAGCAGCTGGACAGGGAGCAATCAGCCCCAGCATTTT.

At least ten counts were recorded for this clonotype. CDR3 protein: CASSLGGDVYEQFF. The CDR3 DNA is TGTGCCAGCAGCTTAGGGGGGGACGTTTACGAGCAGTTCTTC. The chain combines TRBV7-6 with TRBJ2-1, with D possibly TRBD2 on 6 matching bases. The CDR3 loop spans 14 amino acids. V lost 1 base and J 10 bases, leaving 14 bases between the germline ends. CDR1 and CDR2 from the germline V gene are SGHVS and FNYEAQ.

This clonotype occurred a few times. The CDR3 sequence: CASSDGPPYTEAFF. CDR3 in DNA: TGCGCCAGCAGCGACGGACCCCCGTACACTGAAGCTTTCTTT. This chain uses TRBV5-1 with TRBJ1-1, with no clear D. V lost 4 bases to trimming and J lost 3 bases, with 13 bases between them. CDR1 is SGHRS and CDR2 is YFSETQ in the germline V gene. This CDR3 contains 14 residues. The full variable domain, in which reference TRBV5-1 and TRBJ1-1 provide the parts outside the CDR3, is KAGVTQTPRYLIKTRGQQVTLSCSPISGHRSVSWYQQTPGQGLQFLFEYFSETQRNKGNFPGRFSGRQFSNSRSEMNVSTLELGDSALYLCASSDGPPYTEAFFGQGTRLTVV.

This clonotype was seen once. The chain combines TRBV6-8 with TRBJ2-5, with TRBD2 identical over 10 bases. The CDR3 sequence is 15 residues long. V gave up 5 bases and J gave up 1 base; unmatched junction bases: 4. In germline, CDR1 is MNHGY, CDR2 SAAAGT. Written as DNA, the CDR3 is TGTGCCAGCAGTAATAGCGGGGGGCGCCAAGAGACCCAGTACTTC. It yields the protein CASSNSGGRQETQYF.

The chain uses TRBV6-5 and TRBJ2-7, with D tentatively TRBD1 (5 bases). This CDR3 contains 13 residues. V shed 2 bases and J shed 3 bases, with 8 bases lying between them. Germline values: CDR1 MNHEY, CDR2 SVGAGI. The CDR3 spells CASSYNRIYEQYF. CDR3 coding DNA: TGTGCCAGCAGTTACAACAGGATCTACGAGCAGTACTTC.

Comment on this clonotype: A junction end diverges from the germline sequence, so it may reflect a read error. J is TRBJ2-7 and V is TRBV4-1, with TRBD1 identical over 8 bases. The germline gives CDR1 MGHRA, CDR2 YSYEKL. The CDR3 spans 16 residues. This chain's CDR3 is CARSQGAPTGDYEQYF. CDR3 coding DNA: TGCGCCAGGAGCCAAGGGGCCCCGACAGGGGACTACGAGCAGTACTTC.

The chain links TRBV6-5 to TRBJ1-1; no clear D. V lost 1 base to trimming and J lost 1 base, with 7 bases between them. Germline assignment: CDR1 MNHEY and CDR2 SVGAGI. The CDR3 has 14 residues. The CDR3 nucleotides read TGTGCCAGCAGTTACTTTTCCGAGAACACTGAAGCTTTCTTT. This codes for CASSYFSENTEAFF.

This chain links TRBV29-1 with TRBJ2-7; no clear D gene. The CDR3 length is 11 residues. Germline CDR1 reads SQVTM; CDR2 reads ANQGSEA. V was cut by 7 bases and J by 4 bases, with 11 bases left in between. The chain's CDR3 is CSAGRAYEQYF. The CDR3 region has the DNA TGCAGCGCCGGAAGGGCATACGAGCAGTACTTC.

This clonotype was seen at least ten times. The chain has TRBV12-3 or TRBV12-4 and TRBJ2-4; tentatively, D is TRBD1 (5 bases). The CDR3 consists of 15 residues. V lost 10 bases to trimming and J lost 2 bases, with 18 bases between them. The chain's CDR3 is CATKGVWSTKNIQYF. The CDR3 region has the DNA TGTGCCACAAAAGGGGTCTGGAGTACCAAAAACATTCAGTACTTC.

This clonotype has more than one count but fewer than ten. In DNA form, the CDR3 reads TGTGCCAGCCTACAGGGGTCCCTCGGAGAGCTGTTTTTT. Translation gives CASLQGSLGELFF. The chain has TRBV2 and TRBJ2-2, with 7 bases matching TRBD1. CDR1 is SNHLY, CDR2 FYNNEI, per germline. The CDR3 consists of 13 residues. The V gene end was trimmed by 8 bases and the J gene end by 11 bases; junction bases not matched to a gene: 11.